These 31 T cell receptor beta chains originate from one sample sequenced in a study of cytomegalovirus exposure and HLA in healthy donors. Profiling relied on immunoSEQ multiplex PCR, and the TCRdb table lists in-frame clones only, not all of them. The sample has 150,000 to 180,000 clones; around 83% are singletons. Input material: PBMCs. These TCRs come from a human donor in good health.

CDR3 sequence reads: CASRGSYGYTF. Here the CDR3 DNA reads TGTGCCAGCCGGGGGAGCTATGGCTACACCTTC. V and J are TRBV6-5 and TRBJ1-2; perhaps TRBD1 as D (5 bases). Trimming pared 8 bases from V and 4 bases from J, leaving 8 bases between. CDR1 and CDR2 (germline): MNHEY, SVGAGI. CDR3 length: 11 residues.

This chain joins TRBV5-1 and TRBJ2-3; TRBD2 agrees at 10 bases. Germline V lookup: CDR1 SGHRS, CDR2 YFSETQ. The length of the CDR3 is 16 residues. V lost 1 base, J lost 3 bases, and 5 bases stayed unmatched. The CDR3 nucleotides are TGCGCCAGCAGCTTGCTCGCTAGCGGGAGAACAGATACGCAGTATTTT. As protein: CASSLLASGRTDTQYF.

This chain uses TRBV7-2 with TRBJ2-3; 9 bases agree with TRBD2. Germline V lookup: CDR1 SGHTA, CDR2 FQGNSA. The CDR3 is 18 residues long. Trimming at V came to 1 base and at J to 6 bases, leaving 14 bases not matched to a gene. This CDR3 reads CASSLGPERGALRDTQYF. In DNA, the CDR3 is TGTGCCAGCAGCTTAGGCCCAGAGCGGGGGGCCCTCAGGGATACGCAGTATTTT.

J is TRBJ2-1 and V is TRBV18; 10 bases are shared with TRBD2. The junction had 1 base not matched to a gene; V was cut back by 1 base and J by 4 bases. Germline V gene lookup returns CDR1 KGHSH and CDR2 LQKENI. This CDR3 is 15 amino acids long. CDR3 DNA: TGTGCCAGCTCACCACGGACTAGCGGATACAATGAGCAGTTCTTC. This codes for CASSPRTSGYNEQFF. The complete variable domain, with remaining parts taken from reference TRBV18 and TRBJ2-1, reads NAGVMQNPRHLVRRRGQEARLRCSPMKGHSHVYWYRQLPEEGLKFMVYLQKENIIDESGMPKERFSAEFPKEGPSILRIQQVVRGDSAAYFCASSPRTSGYNEQFFGPGTRLTVL.

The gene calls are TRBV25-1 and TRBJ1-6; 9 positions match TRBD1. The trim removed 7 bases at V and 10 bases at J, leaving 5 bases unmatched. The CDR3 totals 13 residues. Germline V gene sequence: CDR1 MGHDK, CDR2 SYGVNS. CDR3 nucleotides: TGTGCCAGCATACCGGACAGGGGCTCACCCCTCCACTTT. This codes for CASIPDRGSPLHF.

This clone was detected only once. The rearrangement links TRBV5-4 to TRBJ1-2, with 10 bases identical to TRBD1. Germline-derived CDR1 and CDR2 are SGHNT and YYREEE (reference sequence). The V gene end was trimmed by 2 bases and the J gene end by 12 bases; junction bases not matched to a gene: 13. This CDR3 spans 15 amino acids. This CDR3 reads CASSFRQGAPADDTF. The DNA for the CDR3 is TGTGCCAGCAGCTTCCGACAGGGGGCCCCCGCGGACGACACCTTC.

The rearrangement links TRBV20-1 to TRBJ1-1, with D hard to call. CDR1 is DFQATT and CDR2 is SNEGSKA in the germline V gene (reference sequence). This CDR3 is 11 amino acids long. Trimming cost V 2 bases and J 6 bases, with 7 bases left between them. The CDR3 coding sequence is TGCAGTGCTAGAACCGCAGCTGAAGCTTTCTTT. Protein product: CSARTAAEAFF.

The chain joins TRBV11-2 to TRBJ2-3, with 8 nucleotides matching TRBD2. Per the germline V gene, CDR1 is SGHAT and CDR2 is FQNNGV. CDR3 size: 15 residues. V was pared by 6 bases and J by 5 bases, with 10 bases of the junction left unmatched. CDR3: CASSYKAGDLDTQYF. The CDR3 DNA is TGTGCCAGCAGTTATAAAGCGGGAGATCTAGATACGCAGTATTTT. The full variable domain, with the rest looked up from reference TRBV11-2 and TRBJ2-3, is EAGVAQSPRYKIIEKRQSVAFWCNPISGHATLYWYQQILGQGPKLLIQFQNNGVVDDSQLPKDRFSAERLKGVDSTLKIQPAKLEDSAVYLCASSYKAGDLDTQYFGPGTRLTVL.

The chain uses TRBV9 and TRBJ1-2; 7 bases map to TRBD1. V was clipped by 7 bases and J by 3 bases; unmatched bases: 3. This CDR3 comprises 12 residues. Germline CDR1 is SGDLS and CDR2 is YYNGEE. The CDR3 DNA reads TGTGCCAGCCAGGGGGTGTACTATGGCTACACCTTC. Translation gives CASQGVYYGYTF. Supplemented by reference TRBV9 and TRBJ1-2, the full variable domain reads DSGVTQTPKHLITATGQRVTLRCSPRSGDLSVYWYQQSLDQGLQFLIQYYNGEERAKGNILERFSAQQFPDLHSELNLSSLELGDSALYFCASQGVYYGYTFGSGTRLTVV.

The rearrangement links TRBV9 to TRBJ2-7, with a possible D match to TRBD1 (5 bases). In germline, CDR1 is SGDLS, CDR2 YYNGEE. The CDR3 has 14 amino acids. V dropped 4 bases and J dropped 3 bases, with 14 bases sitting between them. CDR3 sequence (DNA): TGTGCCAGCAGCTCATTAGACAGCTACTACGAGCAGTACTTC. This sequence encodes CASSSLDSYYEQYF.

CDR3 nucleotides: TGTGCCAGCAGCTTCCGGGAGGGGGCCTACGAGCAGTACTTC. Its protein is CASSFREGAYEQYF. The chain has TRBV7-9 and TRBJ2-7, with TRBD2 matching over 8 bases. This CDR3 has 14 amino acids. V shed 3 bases, J shed 2 bases, and the junction held 3 bases outside the gene matches. Germline loops: CDR1 SEHNR, CDR2 FQNEAQ (reference sequence).

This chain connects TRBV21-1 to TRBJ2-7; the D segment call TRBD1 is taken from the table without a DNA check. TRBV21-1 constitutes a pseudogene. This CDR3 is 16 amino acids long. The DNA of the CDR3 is TGTGCCAGCAGCAAAGCAGGCGGACACCTTTTCTACGAGCAGTACTTC. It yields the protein CASSKAGGHLFYEQYF.

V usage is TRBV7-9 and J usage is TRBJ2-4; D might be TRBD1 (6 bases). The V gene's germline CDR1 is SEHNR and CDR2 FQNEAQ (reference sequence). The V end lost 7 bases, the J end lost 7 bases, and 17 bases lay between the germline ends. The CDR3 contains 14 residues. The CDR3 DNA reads TGTGCCAGCACCCTCGGATACAGGGCGAACATTCAGTACTTC. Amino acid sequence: CASTLGYRANIQYF.

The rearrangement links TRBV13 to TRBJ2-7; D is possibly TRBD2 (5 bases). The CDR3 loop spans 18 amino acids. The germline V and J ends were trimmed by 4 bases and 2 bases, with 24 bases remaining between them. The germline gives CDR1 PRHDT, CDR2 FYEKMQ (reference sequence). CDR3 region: CASSSLSGYRHDTYEQYF. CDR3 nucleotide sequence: TGTGCCAGCAGCTCGCTCTCGGGGTACAGACATGACACCTACGAGCAGTACTTC.

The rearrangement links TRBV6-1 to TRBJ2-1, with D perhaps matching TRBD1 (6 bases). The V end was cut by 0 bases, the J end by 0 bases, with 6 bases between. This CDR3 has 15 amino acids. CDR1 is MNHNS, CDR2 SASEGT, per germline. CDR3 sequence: CASSEAGGSYNEQFF. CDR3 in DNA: TGTGCCAGCAGTGAAGCAGGGGGCTCCTACAATGAGCAGTTCTTC.

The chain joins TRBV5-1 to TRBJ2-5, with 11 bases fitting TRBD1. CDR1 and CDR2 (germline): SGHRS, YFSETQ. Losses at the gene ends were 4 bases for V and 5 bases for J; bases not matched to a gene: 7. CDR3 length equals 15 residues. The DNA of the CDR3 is TGCGCCAGCAGCCCACGGACAGGGGGCGAGGAGACCCAGTACTTC. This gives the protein CASSPRTGGEETQYF.

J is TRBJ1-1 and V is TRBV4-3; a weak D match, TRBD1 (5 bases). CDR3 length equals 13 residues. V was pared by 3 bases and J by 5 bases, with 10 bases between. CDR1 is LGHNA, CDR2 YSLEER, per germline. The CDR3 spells CASSQAGLTEAFF. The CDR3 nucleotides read TGCGCCAGCAGCCAGGCAGGGCTTACTGAAGCTTTCTTT.

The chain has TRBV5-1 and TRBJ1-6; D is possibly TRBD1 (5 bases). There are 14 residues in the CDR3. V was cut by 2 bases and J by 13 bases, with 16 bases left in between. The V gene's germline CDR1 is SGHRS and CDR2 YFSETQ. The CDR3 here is CASSFGGDMGPLHF. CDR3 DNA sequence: TGCGCCAGCAGCTTTGGGGGGGATATGGGCCCCCTCCACTTT.

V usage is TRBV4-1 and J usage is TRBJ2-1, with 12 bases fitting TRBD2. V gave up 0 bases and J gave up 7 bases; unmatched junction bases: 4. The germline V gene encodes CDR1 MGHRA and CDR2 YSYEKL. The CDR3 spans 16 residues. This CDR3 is CASSQDASGGGNEQFF. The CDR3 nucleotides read TGCGCCAGCAGCCAAGATGCTAGCGGGGGGGGAAATGAGCAGTTCTTC.

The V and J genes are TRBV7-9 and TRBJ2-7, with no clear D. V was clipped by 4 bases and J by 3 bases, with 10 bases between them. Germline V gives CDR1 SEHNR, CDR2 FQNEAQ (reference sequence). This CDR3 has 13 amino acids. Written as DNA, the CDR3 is TGTGCCAGCAGCTCAACGAGATACTACGAGCAGTACTTC. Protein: CASSSTRYYEQYF.

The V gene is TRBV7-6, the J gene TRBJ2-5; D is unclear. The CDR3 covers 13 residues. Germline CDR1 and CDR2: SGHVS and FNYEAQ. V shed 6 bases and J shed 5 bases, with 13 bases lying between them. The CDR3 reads CASSVLRRETQYF. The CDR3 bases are TGTGCCAGCAGTGTTTTACGTCGGGAGACCCAGTACTTC.

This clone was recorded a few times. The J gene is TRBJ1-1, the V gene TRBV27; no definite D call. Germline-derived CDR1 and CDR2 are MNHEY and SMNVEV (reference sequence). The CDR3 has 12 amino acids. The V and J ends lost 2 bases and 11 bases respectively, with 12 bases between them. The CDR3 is CASSLPGTTAFF. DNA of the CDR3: TGTGCCAGCAGTTTACCAGGTACGACGGCTTTCTTT.

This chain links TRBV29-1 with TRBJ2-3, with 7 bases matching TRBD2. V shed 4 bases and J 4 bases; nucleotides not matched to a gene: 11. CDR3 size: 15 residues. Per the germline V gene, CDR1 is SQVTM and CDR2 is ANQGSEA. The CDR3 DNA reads TGCAGCGTTGTCGGTCTGGCGGGAGCCCCAGATACGCAGTATTTT. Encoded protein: CSVVGLAGAPDTQYF.

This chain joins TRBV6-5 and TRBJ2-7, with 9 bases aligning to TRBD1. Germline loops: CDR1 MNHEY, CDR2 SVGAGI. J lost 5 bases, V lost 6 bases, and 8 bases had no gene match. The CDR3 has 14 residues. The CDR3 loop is CASRPGQGRHEQYF. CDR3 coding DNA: TGTGCCAGCAGGCCGGGACAGGGTCGGCACGAGCAGTACTTC.

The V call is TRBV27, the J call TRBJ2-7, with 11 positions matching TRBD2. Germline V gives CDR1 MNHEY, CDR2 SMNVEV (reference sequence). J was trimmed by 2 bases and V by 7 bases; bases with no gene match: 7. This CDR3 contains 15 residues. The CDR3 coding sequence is TGTGCCAGCACCCTTAGACTAGCGGGACCCTACGAGCAGTACTTC. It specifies CASTLRLAGPYEQYF.

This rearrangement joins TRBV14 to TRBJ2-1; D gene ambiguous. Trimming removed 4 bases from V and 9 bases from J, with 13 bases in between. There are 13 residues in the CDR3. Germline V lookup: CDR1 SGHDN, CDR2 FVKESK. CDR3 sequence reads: CASSPNPFAEQFF. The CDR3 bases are TGTGCCAGCAGCCCTAATCCTTTCGCTGAGCAGTTCTTC.

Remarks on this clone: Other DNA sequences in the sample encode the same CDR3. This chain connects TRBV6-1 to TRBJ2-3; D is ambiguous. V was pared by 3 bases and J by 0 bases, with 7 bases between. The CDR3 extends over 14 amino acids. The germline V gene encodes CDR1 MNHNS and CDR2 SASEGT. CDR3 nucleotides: TGTGCCAGCAGTGAGGGCCGGAGCACAGATACGCAGTATTTT. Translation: CASSEGRSTDTQYF.

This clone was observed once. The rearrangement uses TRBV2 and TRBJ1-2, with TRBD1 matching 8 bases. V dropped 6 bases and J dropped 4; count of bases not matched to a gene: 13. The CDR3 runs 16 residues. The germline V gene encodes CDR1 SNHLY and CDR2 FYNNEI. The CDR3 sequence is CASSEKTGAGGYGYTF. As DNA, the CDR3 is TGTGCCAGCAGCGAAAAGACAGGGGCTGGGGGCTATGGCTACACCTTC.

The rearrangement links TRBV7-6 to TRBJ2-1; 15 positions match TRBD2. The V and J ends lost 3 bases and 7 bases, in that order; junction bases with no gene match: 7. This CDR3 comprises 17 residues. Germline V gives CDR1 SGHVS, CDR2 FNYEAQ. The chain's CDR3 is CASSLLSGLAGGNEQFF. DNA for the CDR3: TGTGCCAGCAGCTTGCTATCTGGACTAGCGGGGGGGAATGAGCAGTTCTTC.

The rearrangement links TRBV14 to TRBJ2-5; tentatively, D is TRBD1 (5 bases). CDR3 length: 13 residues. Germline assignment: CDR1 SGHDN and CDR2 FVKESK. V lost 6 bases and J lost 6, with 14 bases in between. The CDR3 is CASSLQGWKTQYF. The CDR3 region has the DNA TGTGCCAGCAGTCTCCAGGGTTGGAAGACCCAGTACTTC.

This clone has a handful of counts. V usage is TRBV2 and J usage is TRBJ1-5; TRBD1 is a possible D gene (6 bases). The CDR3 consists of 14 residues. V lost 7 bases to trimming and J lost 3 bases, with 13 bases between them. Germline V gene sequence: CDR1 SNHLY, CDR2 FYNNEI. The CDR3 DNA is TGTGCCAGCACTGGCAGGGGCCTCAATCAGCCCCAGCATTTT. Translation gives CASTGRGLNQPQHF.